The rows below give T cell receptor beta chains drawn from one sample of a study of PD-1 blockade in classical Hodgkin lymphoma. The table came from immunoSEQ multiplex PCR; TCRdb's copy has only in-frame clones and leaves some out. The table includes roughly 20,000 clones, more than 80% detected once. The specimen comprised peripheral blood mononuclear cells (PBMCs), sampled before the fourth cycle of nivolumab. Every receptor here comes from a human donor with classical Hodgkin lymphoma. Each CDR3 is given with its conserved first and last residue. Some rows have no size entry. The others give once, few or many, or a class for an expanded clone.

TRBV6-5	TRBJ2-7	-	CASSYSRDHEQYF
TRBV6-4	TRBJ2-7	-	CASGQGSEQYF
TRBV25-1	TRBJ2-5	-	CASSDKKDFQETQYF
TRBV18	TRBJ1-1	-	CASSTGDMNTEAFF
TRBV7-2	TRBJ1-2	-	CASSPIRGVHGYTF
TRBV4-2	TRBJ1-4	-	CASSQKGQSLNEKLFF
TRBV6-4	TRBJ2-2	once	CASSEGRANTGELFF
TRBV7-2	TRBJ2-2	-	CASSLRGGALTGELFF
TRBV5-6	TRBJ1-1	-	CASSLVVMGTEAFF
TRBV7-3	TRBJ2-1	-	CASSLYPGLATSYNEQFF
TRBV30	TRBJ2-5	once	CAWSVLWETQYF
TRBV30	TRBJ2-1	-	CAWSVGTGYNEQFF
TRBV5-1	TRBJ1-1	-	CASSLQLNTEAFF
TRBV9	TRBJ1-4	-	CASRGGEKLFF
TRBV28	TRBJ1-1	-	CASSFGLNTEAFF
TRBV15	TRBJ2-7	-	CATSAGLGGTYEQYF
TRBV30	TRBJ2-7	once	CAWSVSRGLAGLSRYEQYF
TRBV5-1	TRBJ1-1	few	CASSQEGTKTEAFF
TRBV9	TRBJ2-7	-	CASSVGGTAYEQYF
TRBV7-9	TRBJ2-7	-	CASSSLPRRTGVNEQYF
TRBV28	TRBJ2-7	few	CASSYTDIPYEQYF
TRBV4-2	TRBJ1-5	-	CASSLAWGQDQPQHF
TRBV4-2	TRBJ2-2	-	CASSQDPSSAGELFF
TRBV11-2	TRBJ1-5	once	CASSLDSNQPQHF
TRBV4-1	TRBJ2-5	-	CASSQEGGEETQYF
TRBV27	TRBJ2-1	-	CVCSRGNNEQFF
TRBV7-6	TRBJ1-2	-	CASSPLARRYGYTF
TRBV27	TRBJ1-1	-	CASSSGWWTFF
TRBV6-5	TRBJ2-7	-	CARGGAPGAYEQYF
TRBV6-4	TRBJ2-7	few	CASSRGSYEQYF
TRBV5-1	TRBJ2-1	-	CASSSQYNEQFF
TRBV11-2	TRBJ1-2	-	CASSSNPPDGYTF
TRBV7-6	TRBJ2-5	-	CASIPDLAGGETQYF
TRBV4-1	TRBJ2-2	-	CASSLWDTYTGELFF
TRBV10-3	TRBJ2-1	-	CAISGGQDLYNEQFF
TRBV7-3	TRBJ2-5	-	CASSLSSGATQYF
TRBV25-1	TRBJ2-2	-	CASKTGGELFF
TRBV18	TRBJ2-5	-	CASSPLQQGARETQYF
TRBV7-8	TRBJ1-5	-	CASSLARTGRNQPQHF
TRBV5-4	TRBJ2-1	-	CASSLDLGLAGAGRNNEQFF
TRBV7-9	TRBJ1-1	-	CASRLIDSTEAFF
TRBV28	TRBJ1-6	-	CASSTGDDSPLHF
TRBV4-3	TRBJ1-6	-	CASSQDGGTLHF
TRBV7-2	TRBJ1-5	once	CASSFTAFSNQPQHF
TRBV14	TRBJ2-1	-	CASSQGWGAGAIYNEQFF